The present T cell receptor beta chain was sequenced within a study of blood T cell repertoires in COVID-19. Study background: Sites across the United States, Italy and Spain contributed samples from acute and convalescent COVID-19. T cells, B-cell-depleted T cells, or PBMCs supplied cDNA or gDNA.

Methods used by the authors: Counts of nucleated cells, estimated from reference gene primer amplification, were obtained. TCRdb's copy holds only in-frame clones and misses some; the assay was immunoSEQ multiplex PCR. Clone size and the V and J calls come from that table; the DNA yielded D and trimming. The sample includes under 300,000 clones, approximately 87% of them seen just once. In germline, CDR1 is SGHDT, CDR2 YYEEEE. The CDR3 is 16 amino acids. Deletions cut 0 bases from V and 8 bases from J, with 17 bases between. Sequenced material: peripheral blood. This receptor was obtained from a man aged 60 to 75 with acute or convalescent COVID-19. V and J are TRBV5-6 and TRBJ1-4; D remains ambiguous. The CDR3 DNA follows: TGTGCCAGCAGCTTGGTTATCCCTTCCCTGGGCGAAAAACTGTTTTTT. As protein: CASSLVIPSLGEKLFF.